These 18 T cell receptor beta chains share one sample of origin, sequenced in a study of blood T cells in healthy people across ages (dated by TCRdb to the mid-2010s). Library preparation used 5' RACE. TCRdb names Illumina HiSeq 2500 as the instrument used. A second PCR of about 6 to 11 cycles was performed with a sample-barcoded 5' primer and a J-beta primer mix. TCRdb's own reprocessing of the public reads used fastp at Q25 and MiXCR and kept productive beta chains. Entries that share a CDR3 protein sequence are merged under the most common genes and DNA. The sample table shows roughly 1,300,000 distinct CDR3 sequences, and almost 60% are seen once. The ten most abundant clones make up 6.7% of the sample. The material sequenced was blood. The source of these receptors is a man between 18 and 35 years old in good health.

The rearrangement uses TRBV4-3 and TRBJ2-7, with 7 positions matching TRBD1. The ends lost 2 bases at V and 6 bases at J; junction bases unmatched: 4. Per the germline V gene, CDR1 is LGHNA and CDR2 is YSLEER. The CDR3 totals 13 residues. The CDR3 is CASSQNRGLEQYF. DNA for the CDR3: TGCGCCAGCAGCCAAAATAGGGGGCTCGAGCAGTACTTC.

This sequence joins TRBV7-9 and TRBJ2-4; TRBD1 aligns across 7 bases. The DNA end is more similar to TRBJ2-7, so the J call may be wrong. Germline values: CDR1 SEHNR, CDR2 FQNEAQ (reference sequence). This CDR3 comprises 14 residues. The DNA for the CDR3 is TGTGCCAGCAGCCGACAGGGTCTTTCATACGAGCAGTACTTC. Protein product: CASSRQGLSYEQYF.

The rearrangement links TRBV4-1 to TRBJ2-7; a weak D match, TRBD2 (5 bases). The V end lost 1 base, the J end lost 2 bases, and 18 bases lay between the germline ends. CDR3 size: 17 residues. Germline CDR1 reads MGHRA; CDR2 reads YSYEKL. This chain's CDR3 is CASSQGETGSGAYEQYF. The CDR3 DNA reads TGCGCCAGCAGCCAAGGGGAGACCGGGTCTGGAGCCTACGAGCAGTACTTC.

The chain links TRBV7-2 to TRBJ2-2; D ambiguous. The CDR3 length is 14 residues. Trimming took 7 bases from V and 6 from J, leaving 15 bases between them. Per the germline V gene, CDR1 is SGHTA and CDR2 is FQGNSA. In DNA form, the CDR3 reads TGTGCCAGCACCCAGCTCGTGGTTTCCGGGGAGCTGTTTTTT. Translated, it gives CASTQLVVSGELFF.

This chain uses TRBV7-2 with TRBJ1-4; TRBD1 might be the D (5 bases). The ends were cut back, 5 bases at V and 7 bases at J, with 11 bases in the middle. In germline, CDR1 is SGHTA, CDR2 FQGNSA. The CDR3 extends over 13 amino acids. Written as DNA, the CDR3 is TGTGCCAGCAGCCTATGGGACCTTGAAAAACTGTTTTTT. Its translation is CASSLWDLEKLFF.

This clonotype has just a few counts. The rearrangement joins TRBV29-1 to TRBJ1-2, with D possibly being TRBD1 (5 bases). The CDR3 has 14 amino acids. The V gene's germline CDR1 is SQVTM and CDR2 ANQGSEA. With 7 bases removed from V and 1 base from J, the gap between germline ends came to 16 bases. In DNA form, the CDR3 reads TGCAGCGGGGGACCGGCGGGACTTAACTATGGCTACACCTTC. This encodes CSGGPAGLNYGYTF. Looking up the rest from reference TRBV29-1 and TRBJ1-2 gives the full variable domain: SAVISQKPSRDICQRGTSLTIQCQVDSQVTMMFWYRQQPGQSLTLIATANQGSEATYESGFVIDKFPISRPNLTFSTLTVSNMSPEDSSIYLCSGGPAGLNYGYTFGSGTRLTVV.

The chain carries TRBV25-1 and TRBJ1-5; D unresolved. V was trimmed by 6 bases and J by 4 bases, leaving 7 bases between them. The CDR3 consists of 12 residues. Germline loops: CDR1 MGHDK, CDR2 SYGVNS. CDR3 in amino acids: CASRAENQPQHF. CDR3 coding DNA: TGTGCCAGCAGGGCGGAAAATCAGCCCCAGCATTTT. The complete variable domain, with remaining parts taken from reference TRBV25-1 and TRBJ1-5, reads EADIYQTPRYLVIGTGKKITLECSQTMGHDKMYWYQQDPGMELHLIHYSYGVNSTEKGDLSSESTVSRIRTEHFPLTLESARPSHTSQYLCASRAENQPQHFGDGTRLSIL.

The chain employs TRBV11-2 and TRBJ2-1; D gene uncertain. The V end was cut by 6 bases, the J end by 5 bases, with 5 bases between. Germline values: CDR1 SGHAT, CDR2 FQNNGV. This CDR3 spans 11 amino acids. The CDR3 region is CASRHDNEQFF. CDR3 DNA: TGTGCCAGCAGACACGACAATGAGCAGTTCTTC.

The chain employs TRBV20-1 and TRBJ2-1, with D possibly being TRBD1 or TRBD2 (5 bases each). Germline assignment: CDR1 DFQATT and CDR2 SNEGSKA (reference sequence). Trimming pared 6 bases from V and 2 bases from J, leaving 11 bases between. The CDR3 extends over 13 amino acids. In DNA, the CDR3 is TGCAGTGCCCAAGGGGAGACCTACAATGAGCAGTTCTTC. It translates to CSAQGETYNEQFF.

The rearrangement joins TRBV4-1 to TRBJ2-7, with 7 bases fitting TRBD2. The germline V gene encodes CDR1 MGHRA and CDR2 YSYEKL. The V segment lost 0 bases and the J segment 2 bases; nucleotides outside the gene matches: 7. The CDR3 runs 16 residues. This chain's CDR3 is CASSQEGSGEPYEQYF. The CDR3 nucleotides read TGCGCCAGCAGCCAAGAGGGGAGCGGGGAACCCTACGAGCAGTACTTC.

In the case of this clonotype: This may be a read error, as it is one base from a much larger clone. The chain uses TRBV9 and TRBJ2-1; D remains ambiguous. CDR1 and CDR2 from the germline V gene are SGDLS and YYNGEE. V lost 0 bases and J 6 bases, leaving 4 bases between the germline ends. The CDR3 loop spans 12 amino acids. For the CDR3, the DNA is TGTGCCAGCAGCGTAGTGGTCAATGAGCAGTTCTTC. This translates into CASSVVVNEQFF.

The chain joins TRBV29-1 to TRBJ1-1; D is possibly TRBD1 (6 bases). V was trimmed by 5 bases and J by 3 bases, leaving 10 bases between them. Looked up from germline, CDR1 is SQVTM and CDR2 is ANQGSEA. This CDR3 region has 12 residues. The CDR3 loop reads CSVQGQYTEAFF. Here the CDR3 DNA reads TGCAGCGTTCAGGGGCAGTACACTGAAGCTTTCTTT.

The CDR3 sequence: CATAGRQAFGYTF. DNA of the CDR3: TGTGCCACCGCGGGACGACAGGCCTTTGGCTACACCTTC. This chain joins TRBV15 and TRBJ1-2; the D gene is possibly TRBD1 (6 bases). The V and J ends lost 8 bases and 7 bases respectively, with 17 bases between them. The CDR3 length is 13 residues. Per the germline V gene, CDR1 is LNHNV and CDR2 is YYDKDF (reference sequence).

The V call is TRBV6-1, the J call TRBJ2-7; 8 nucleotides match TRBD2. Germline CDR1 reads MNHNS; CDR2 reads SASEGT. After removal of 3 bases from V and 4 bases from J, the junction contained 8 bases not matched to a gene. This CDR3 has 15 amino acids. CDR3 sequence reads: CASSDLRGALYEQYF. In DNA, the CDR3 is TGTGCCAGCAGTGACTTGCGGGGGGCCCTATACGAGCAGTACTTC.

This chain connects TRBV5-5 to TRBJ2-5; D remains unclear. Germline V lookup: CDR1 SGHKS, CDR2 YYEKEE (reference sequence). The CDR3 is made up of 15 amino acids. V lost 0 bases and J lost 7, with 16 bases in between. The CDR3 protein is CASSLAWVDPGTQYF. Here the CDR3 DNA reads TGTGCCAGCAGCTTGGCCTGGGTGGATCCGGGGACCCAGTACTTC.

The J gene is TRBJ2-4, the V gene TRBV27, with TRBD2 matching over 9 bases. The J call could be wrong; TRBJ2-7 is a better fit for the DNA end. Looked up from germline, CDR1 is MNHEY and CDR2 is SMNVEV (reference sequence). This CDR3 is built from 15 residues. The DNA for the CDR3 is TGTGCCAGCAGCTCAACCGGGACTAGCTTCGACGAGCAGTACTTC. Protein sequence: CASSSTGTSFDEQYF.

J is TRBJ2-2 and V is TRBV27; TRBD1 aligns across 7 bases. The V gene end was trimmed by 5 bases and the J gene end by 3 bases; junction bases not matched to a gene: 6. The germline CDR1 and CDR2 sequences are MNHEY and SMNVEV (reference sequence). This CDR3 is built from 15 residues. CDR3: CASSPGQAYTGELFF. The CDR3 DNA is TGTGCCAGCAGTCCAGGACAGGCTTACACCGGGGAGCTGTTTTTT.

The chain joins TRBV3-1 to TRBJ2-3, with D tentatively TRBD2 (5 bases). The germline gives CDR1 LGHDT, CDR2 YNNKEL (reference sequence). With 0 bases removed from V and 6 bases from J, the gap between germline ends came to 13 bases. CDR3 length: 15 amino acids. The CDR3 region is CASSQDDPWRDTQYF. CDR3 nucleotides: TGTGCCAGCAGCCAAGATGACCCGTGGAGGGATACGCAGTATTTT.